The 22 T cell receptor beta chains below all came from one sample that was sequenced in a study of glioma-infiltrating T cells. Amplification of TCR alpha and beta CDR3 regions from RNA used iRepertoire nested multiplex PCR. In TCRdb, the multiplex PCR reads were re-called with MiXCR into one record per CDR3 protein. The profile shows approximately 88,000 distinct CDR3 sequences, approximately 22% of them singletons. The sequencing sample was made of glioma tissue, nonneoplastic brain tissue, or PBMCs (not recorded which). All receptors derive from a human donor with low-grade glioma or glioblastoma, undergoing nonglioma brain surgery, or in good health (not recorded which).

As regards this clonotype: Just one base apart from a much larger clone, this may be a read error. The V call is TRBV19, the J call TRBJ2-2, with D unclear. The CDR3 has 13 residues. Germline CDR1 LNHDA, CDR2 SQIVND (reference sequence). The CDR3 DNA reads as TGTGCCAGTAGACCCGCGAACACCAGGGAGCTGTTTTTT. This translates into CASRPANTRELFF.

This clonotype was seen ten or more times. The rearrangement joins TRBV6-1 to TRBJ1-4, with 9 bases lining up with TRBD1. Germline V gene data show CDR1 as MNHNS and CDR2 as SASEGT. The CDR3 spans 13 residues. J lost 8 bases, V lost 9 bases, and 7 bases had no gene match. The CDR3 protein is CARRTGEREKLFF. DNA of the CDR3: TGTGCCAGAAGGACAGGGGAAAGGGAAAAACTGTTTTTT.

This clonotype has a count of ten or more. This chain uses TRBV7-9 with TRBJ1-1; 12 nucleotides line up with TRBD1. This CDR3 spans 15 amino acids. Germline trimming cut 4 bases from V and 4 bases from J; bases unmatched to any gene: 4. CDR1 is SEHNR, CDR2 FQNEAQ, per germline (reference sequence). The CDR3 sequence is CASSWGQGARTEAFF. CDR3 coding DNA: TGTGCCAGCAGCTGGGGACAGGGGGCGCGCACTGAAGCTTTCTTT.

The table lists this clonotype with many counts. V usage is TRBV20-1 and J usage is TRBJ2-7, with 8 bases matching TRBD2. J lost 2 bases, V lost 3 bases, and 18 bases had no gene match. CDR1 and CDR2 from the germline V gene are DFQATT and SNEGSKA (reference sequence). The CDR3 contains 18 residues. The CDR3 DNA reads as TGCAGTGCTAGGGGTACGGGGTCTCGAGCGGGAGTTACCTACGAGCAGTACTTC. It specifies CSARGTGSRAGVTYEQYF.

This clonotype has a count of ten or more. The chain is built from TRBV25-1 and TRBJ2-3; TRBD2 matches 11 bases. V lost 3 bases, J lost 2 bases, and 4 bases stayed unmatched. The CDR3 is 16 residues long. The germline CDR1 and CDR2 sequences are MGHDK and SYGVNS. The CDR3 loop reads CASSDPSGGLTDTQYF. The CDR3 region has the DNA TGTGCCAGCAGTGATCCTAGCGGGGGGCTCACAGATACGCAGTATTTT.

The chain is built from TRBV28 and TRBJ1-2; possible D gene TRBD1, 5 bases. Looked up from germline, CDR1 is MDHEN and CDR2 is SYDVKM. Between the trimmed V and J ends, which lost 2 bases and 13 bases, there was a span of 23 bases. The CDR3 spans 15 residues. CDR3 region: CASSLGAGPNYGRTF. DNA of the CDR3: TGTGCCAGCAGTTTAGGGGCTGGCCCTAACTATGGCCGCACCTTC.

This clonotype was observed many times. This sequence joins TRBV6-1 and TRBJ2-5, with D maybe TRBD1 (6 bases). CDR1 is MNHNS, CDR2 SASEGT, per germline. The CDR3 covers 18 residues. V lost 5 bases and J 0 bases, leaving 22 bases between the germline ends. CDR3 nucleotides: TGTGCCAGCAGTTATTACCAGGGGCGCCAGTTAAACCAAGAGACCCAGTACTTC. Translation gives CASSYYQGRQLNQETQYF.

CDR3 nucleotide sequence: TGTGCCAGTTCGGTGGCCGGGACAGGGTATTACACCTTC. Translating it yields CASSVAGTGYYTF. The V call is TRBV19, the J call TRBJ1-2; TRBD1 matches 9 bases. CDR3 length: 13 amino acids. Germline trimming cut 8 bases from V and 11 bases from J; bases unmatched to any gene: 12. Germline CDR1 is LNHDA and CDR2 is SQIVND (reference sequence).

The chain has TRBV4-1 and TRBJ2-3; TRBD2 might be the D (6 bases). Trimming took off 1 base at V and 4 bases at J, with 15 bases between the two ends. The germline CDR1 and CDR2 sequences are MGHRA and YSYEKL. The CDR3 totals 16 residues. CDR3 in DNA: TGCGCCAGCAGCCAAGCCGGGGGTCAGGTGGCAGATACGCAGTATTTT. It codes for CASSQAGGQVADTQYF.

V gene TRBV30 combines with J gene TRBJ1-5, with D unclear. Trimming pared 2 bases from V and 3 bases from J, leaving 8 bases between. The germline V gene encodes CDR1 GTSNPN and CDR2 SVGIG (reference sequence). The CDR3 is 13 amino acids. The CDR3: CAWSTQINQPQHF. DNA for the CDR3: TGTGCCTGGAGTACACAGATCAATCAGCCCCAGCATTTT.

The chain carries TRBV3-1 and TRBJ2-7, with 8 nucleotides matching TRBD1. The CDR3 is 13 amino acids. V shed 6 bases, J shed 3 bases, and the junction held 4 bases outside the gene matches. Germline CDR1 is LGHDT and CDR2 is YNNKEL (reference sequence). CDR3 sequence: CASRGQAVYEQYF. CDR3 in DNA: TGTGCCAGCAGGGGACAGGCTGTCTACGAGCAGTACTTC.

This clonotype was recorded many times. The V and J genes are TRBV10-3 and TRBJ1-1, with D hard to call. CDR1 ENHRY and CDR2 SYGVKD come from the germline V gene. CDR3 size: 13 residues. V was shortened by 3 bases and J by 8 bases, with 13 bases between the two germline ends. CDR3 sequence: CAISDSFAGEAFF. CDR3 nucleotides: TGTGCCATCAGTGATTCCTTTGCGGGAGAAGCTTTCTTT.

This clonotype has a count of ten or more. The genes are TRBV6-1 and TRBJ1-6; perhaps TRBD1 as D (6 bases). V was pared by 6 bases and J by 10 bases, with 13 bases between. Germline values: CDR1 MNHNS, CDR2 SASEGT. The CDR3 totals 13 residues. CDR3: CASSQGGYSPLHF. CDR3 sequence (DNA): TGTGCCAGCAGCCAAGGGGGATACTCACCCCTCCACTTT.

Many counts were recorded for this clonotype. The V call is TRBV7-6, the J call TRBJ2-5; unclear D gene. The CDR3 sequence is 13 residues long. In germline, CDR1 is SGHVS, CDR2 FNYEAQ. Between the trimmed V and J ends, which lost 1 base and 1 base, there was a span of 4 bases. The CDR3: CASSLDSQETQYF. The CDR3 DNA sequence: TGTGCCAGCAGCTTAGACTCCCAAGAGACCCAGTACTTC.

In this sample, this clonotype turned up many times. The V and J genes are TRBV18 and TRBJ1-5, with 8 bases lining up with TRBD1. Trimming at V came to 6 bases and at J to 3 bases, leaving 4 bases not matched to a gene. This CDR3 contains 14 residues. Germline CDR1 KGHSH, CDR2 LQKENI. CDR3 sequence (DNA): TGTGCCAGCTCCGGGACAGGAGTCAATCAGCCCCAGCATTTT. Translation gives CASSGTGVNQPQHF.

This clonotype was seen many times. The CDR3 nucleotides read TGTGCCAGCTCACCCCCCGGCGCAGCCACAGATACGCAGTATTTT. Its protein product is CASSPPGAATDTQYF. The chain employs TRBV18 and TRBJ2-3; D unclear. CDR1 is KGHSH, CDR2 LQKENI, per germline. The CDR3 is made up of 15 amino acids. V lost 3 bases to trimming and J lost 2 bases, with 12 bases between them.

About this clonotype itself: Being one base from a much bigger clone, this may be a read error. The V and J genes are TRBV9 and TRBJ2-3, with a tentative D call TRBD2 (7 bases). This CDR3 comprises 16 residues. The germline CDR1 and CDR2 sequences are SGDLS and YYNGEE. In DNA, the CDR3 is TGTGCCAGCAGCCTAGGGGGGGTCCGAACTACAGGTACGCAGTATTTT. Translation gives CASSLGGVRTTGTQYF.

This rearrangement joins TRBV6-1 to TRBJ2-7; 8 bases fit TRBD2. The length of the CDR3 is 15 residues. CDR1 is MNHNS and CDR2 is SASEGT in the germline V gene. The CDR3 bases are TGTGTTAGCAGTCTCGGGACTAGTAACCTCTATCAGTCCTACTTC. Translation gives CVSSLGTSNLYQSYF.

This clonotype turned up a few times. CDR3 amino acids: CASSHTRGGTDTQYF. The CDR3 DNA reads as TGTGCCAGCAGCCATACCAGAGGAGGCACAGATACGCAGTATTTT. The chain combines TRBV3-1 with TRBJ2-3; D is uncertain. CDR1 LGHDT and CDR2 YNNKEL come from the germline V gene (reference sequence). This CDR3 is 15 amino acids long. Trimming pared 3 bases from V and 1 base from J, leaving 11 bases between.

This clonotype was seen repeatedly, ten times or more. The CDR3 is CASSPSGGSQPQHF. DNA for the CDR3: TGTGCCAGCTCACCCTCTGGGGGAAGTCAGCCCCAGCATTTT. The chain couples TRBV18 to TRBJ1-5; D perhaps matches TRBD1 (5 bases). V was pared by 3 bases and J by 6 bases, with 12 bases between. Germline lookup yields CDR1 KGHSH and CDR2 LQKENI. CDR3 size: 14 residues.

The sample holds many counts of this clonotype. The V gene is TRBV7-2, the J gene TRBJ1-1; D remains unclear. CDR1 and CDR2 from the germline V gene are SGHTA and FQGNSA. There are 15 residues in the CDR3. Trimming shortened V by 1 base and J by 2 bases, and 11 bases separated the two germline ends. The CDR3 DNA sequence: TGTGCCAGCAGCTTAGTGGTGGGAGCTAACACTGAAGCTTTCTTT. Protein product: CASSLVVGANTEAFF.

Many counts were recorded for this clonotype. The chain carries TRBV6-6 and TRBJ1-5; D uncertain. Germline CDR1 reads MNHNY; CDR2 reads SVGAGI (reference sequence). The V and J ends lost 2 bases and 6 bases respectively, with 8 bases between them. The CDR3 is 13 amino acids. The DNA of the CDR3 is TGTGCCAGCAGTTACCGTGGGAGTCAGCCCCAGCATTTT. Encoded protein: CASSYRGSQPQHF.